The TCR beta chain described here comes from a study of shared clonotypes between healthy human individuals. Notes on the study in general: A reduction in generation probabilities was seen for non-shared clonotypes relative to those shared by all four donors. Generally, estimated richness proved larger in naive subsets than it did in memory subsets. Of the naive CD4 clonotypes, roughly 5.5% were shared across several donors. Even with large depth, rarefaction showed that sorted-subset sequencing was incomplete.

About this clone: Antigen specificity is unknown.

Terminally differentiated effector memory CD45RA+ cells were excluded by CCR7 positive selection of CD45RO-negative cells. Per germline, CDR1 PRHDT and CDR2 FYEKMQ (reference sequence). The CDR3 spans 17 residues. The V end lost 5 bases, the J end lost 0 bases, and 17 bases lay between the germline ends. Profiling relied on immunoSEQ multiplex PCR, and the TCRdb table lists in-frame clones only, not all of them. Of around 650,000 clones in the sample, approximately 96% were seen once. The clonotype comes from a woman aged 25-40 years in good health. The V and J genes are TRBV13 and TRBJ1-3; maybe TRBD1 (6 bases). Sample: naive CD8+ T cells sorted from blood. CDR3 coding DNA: TGTGCCAGCAGCCTATCGGACAGACCGAGCTCTGGAAACACCATATATTTT. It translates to CASSLSDRPSSGNTIYF.